This T cell receptor beta chain came from a study of blood T cells in healthy people across ages. A second PCR, run for roughly 7 to 12 cycles, used a sample-barcoded 5' primer plus a J-beta primer mix. A single record per CDR3 protein comes from TCRdb applying MiXCR to the 5' RACE reads. The data contain about 580,000 distinct CDR3 sequences, around 48% of them seen just once; the ten biggest clones take up approximately 25%. Germline CDR1 is LGHDT and CDR2 is YNNKEL (reference sequence). The CDR3 has 15 residues. The V end lost 1 base, the J end lost 0 bases, and 10 bases lay between the germline ends.

Input material: blood. The receptor was isolated from a man older than 75 in good health. This chain connects TRBV3-1 to TRBJ2-7; D perhaps matches TRBD1 (5 bases). CDR3 region: CASSQGRQPSYEQYF. The CDR3 DNA sequence: TGTGCCAGCAGCCAAGGGAGACAGCCCTCCTACGAGCAGTACTTC.